Below, one T cell receptor beta chain is given with its context. Its specificity is unknown. In the PCR, 60 Vbeta and 13 Jbeta primers were used. Measured with immunoSEQ multiplex PCR; TCRdb has only the in-frame clones, and not every one. This table has approximately 84,000 clones, around 75% appearing once. This entry belongs to a study of cytomegalovirus exposure and HLA in healthy donors. Regarding the study as a whole: Later analysis identified a missense DCLRE1C variant that was linked to TCR beta V- and J-gene trimming. About 87% or about 30% of the time was how often most TCR beta V segments were productive, according to an earlier analysis.

The sequenced sample consisted of PBMCs. The TCR sequence derives from a man aged 40-49 years in good health and CMV-seronegative.

CDR3 protein: CASSRNAGAEAFF. CDR3 DNA: TGTGCCAGCAGCCGTAATGCGGGGGCTGAAGCTTTCTTT. V and J are TRBV7-2 and TRBJ1-1, with D tentatively TRBD1 (5 bases). The germline V gene encodes CDR1 SGHTA and CDR2 FQGNSA. The CDR3 covers 13 residues. Trimming took off 5 bases at V and 6 bases at J, with 13 bases between the two ends. Combining the CDR3 with reference TRBV7-2 and TRBJ1-1 gives the whole variable domain GAGVSQSPSNKVTEKGKDVELRCDPISGHTALYWYRQSLGQGLEFLIYFQGNSAPDKSGLPSDRFSAERTGGSVSTLTIQRTQQEDSAVYLCASSRNAGAEAFFGQGTRLTVV.